Only a few counts were recorded for the clone carrying this TCR beta chain. The antigen remains undetermined. The culture ran for about 11 days, and then CD4+ T cells were isolated. The V and J ends lost 4 bases and 1 base, in that order; junction bases with no gene match: 0. Per the germline V gene, CDR1 is SNHLY and CDR2 is FYNNEI. This CDR3 spans 14 amino acids. The data were taken from a study of vaccination effects on CD4 cells after COVID-19. Repertoires were generated with immunoSEQ multiplex PCR, while TCRdb's copy carries only in-frame clones and drops some. The table lists more than 45,000 clones, approximately 80% of them singletons.

The clonotype was recovered from a human donor who had a prior SARS-CoV-2 infection. The material was CD4+ T cells from PBMCs cultured without peptide, obtained before COVID-19 vaccination. The chain is built from TRBV2 and TRBJ2-1; TRBD1 aligns across 8 bases. CDR3 in amino acids: CASSGQGSYNEQFF. The CDR3, as DNA: TGTGCCAGCAGTGGACAGGGGTCCTACAATGAGCAGTTCTTC.